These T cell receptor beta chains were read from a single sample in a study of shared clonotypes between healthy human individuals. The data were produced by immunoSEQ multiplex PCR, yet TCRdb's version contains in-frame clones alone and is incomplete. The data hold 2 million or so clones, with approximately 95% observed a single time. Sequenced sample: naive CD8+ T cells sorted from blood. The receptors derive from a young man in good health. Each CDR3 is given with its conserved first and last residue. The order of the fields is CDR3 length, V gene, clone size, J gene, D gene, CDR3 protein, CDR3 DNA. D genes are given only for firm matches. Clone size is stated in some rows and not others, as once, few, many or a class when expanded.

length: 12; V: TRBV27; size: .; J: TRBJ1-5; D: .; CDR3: CASRTSNQPQHF; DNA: TGTGCCAGCAGAACTAGCAATCAGCCCCAGCATTTT
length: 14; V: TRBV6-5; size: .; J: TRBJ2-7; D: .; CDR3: CASSYEGVGYEQYF; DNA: TGTGCCAGCAGTTACGAGGGAGTTGGCTACGAGCAGTACTTC
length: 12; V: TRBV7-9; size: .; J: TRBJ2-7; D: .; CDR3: CASSSYNYEQYF; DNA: TGTGCCAGCAGCTCATACAACTACGAGCAGTACTTC
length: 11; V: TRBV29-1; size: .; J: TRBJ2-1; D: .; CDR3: CSVERVGEQFF; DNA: TGCAGCGTTGAGCGGGTCGGTGAGCAGTTCTTC
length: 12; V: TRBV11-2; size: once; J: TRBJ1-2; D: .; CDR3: CASSLEAGGYTF; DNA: TGTGCCAGCAGCTTAGAGGCGGGTGGCTACACCTTC
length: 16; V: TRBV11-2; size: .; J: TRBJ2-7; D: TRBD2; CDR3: CASSFGLAGKSYEQYF; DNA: TGTGCCAGCAGCTTCGGACTAGCGGGCAAATCCTACGAGCAGTACTTC
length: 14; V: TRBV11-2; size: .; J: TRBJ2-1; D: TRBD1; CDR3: CASMDRVDRNEQFF; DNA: TGTGCCAGCATGGACAGGGTGGATAGGAATGAGCAGTTCTTC
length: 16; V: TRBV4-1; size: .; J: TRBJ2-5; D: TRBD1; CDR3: CASSRWTGPSQETQYF; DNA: TGCGCCAGCAGCCGCTGGACAGGGCCCTCACAAGAGACCCAGTACTTC
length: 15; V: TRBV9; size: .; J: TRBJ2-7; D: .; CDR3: CASSAHPGDTYEQYF; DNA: TGTGCCAGCAGCGCCCACCCGGGCGATACCTACGAGCAGTACTTC
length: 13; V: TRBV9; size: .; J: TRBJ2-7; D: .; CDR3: CASSVDTTYEQYF; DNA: TGTGCCAGCAGCGTAGACACCACCTACGAGCAGTACTTC
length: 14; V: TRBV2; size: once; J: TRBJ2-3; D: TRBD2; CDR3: CASSEGAGPGAQYF; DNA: TGTGCCAGCAGTGAGGGAGCGGGGCCCGGGGCGCAGTATTTT
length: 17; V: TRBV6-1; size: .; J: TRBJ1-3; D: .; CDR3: CASSGDTTQRPGNTIYF; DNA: TGTGCCAGCAGTGGGGACACGACCCAAAGGCCTGGAAACACCATATATTTT
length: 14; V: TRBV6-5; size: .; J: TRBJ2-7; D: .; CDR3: CASSYSERIYEQYF; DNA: TGTGCCAGCAGTTACTCTGAACGGATCTACGAGCAGTACTTC
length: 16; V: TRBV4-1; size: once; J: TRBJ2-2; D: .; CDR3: CASSQEEGRYTGELFF; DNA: TGCGCCAGCAGCCAAGAGGAGGGGCGGTACACCGGGGAGCTGTTTTTT
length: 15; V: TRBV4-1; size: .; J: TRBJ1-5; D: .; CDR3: CASSRAGGAGQPQHF; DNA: TGCGCCAGCAGCCGCGCCGGGGGAGCCGGACAGCCCCAGCATTTT